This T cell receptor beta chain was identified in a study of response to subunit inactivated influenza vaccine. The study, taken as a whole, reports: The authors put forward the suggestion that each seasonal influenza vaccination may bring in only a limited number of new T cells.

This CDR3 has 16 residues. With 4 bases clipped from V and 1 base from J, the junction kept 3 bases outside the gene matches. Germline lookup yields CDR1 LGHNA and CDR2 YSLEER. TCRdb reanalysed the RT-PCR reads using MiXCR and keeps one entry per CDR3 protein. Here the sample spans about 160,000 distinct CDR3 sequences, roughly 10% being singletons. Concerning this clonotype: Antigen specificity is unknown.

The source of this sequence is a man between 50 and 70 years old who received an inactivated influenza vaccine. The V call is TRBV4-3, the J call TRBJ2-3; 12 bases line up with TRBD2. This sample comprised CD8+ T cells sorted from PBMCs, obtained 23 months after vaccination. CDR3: CASSPWTSGGTDTQYF. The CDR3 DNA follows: TGCGCCAGCAGCCCCTGGACTAGCGGGGGCACAGATACGCAGTATTTT.